These 30 T cell receptor beta chains share one sample of origin, sequenced in a study of T cells in Graves' hyperthyroidism and ophthalmopathy. The CDR3 regions of TCR beta were amplified from RNA transcripts. First-round RT-PCR targeting the TCR CDR3 was performed with the HTBI primer set. TCRdb re-derived calls from the multiplex PCR reads in MiXCR, one entry per CDR3 protein. This table has about 400,000 distinct CDR3 sequences, 11% to 15% appearing once. What was sequenced was blood. Source of these receptors: a man aged 50 to 60 with Graves' ophthalmopathy.

In DNA form, the CDR3 reads TGCAGTGCTAGAGGTTTAATAGGGCTAGCGGGAGACCCCTACGAGCAGTACTTC. Amino acids: CSARGLIGLAGDPYEQYF. J is TRBJ2-7 and V is TRBV20-1, with 10 bases matching TRBD2. J lost 2 bases, V lost 1 base, and 14 bases had no gene match. Per the germline V gene, CDR1 is DFQATT and CDR2 is SNEGSKA (reference sequence). This CDR3 spans 18 amino acids.

A few counts support this clonotype. This chain links TRBV5-8 with TRBJ1-5, with D maybe TRBD1 (5 bases). Germline values: CDR1 SGHTS, CDR2 YDEGEE. This CDR3 is 17 amino acids long. The ends were cut back, 4 bases at V and 4 bases at J, with 21 bases in the middle. The CDR3 DNA reads TGTGCCAGCAGCGGCCCTGGGGAGGGGAAAAGAAATCAGCCCCAGCATTTT. As protein: CASSGPGEGKRNQPQHF.

J is TRBJ2-3 and V is TRBV30; D may be TRBD2 (5 bases). This CDR3 has 14 residues. Trimming pared 2 bases from V and 4 bases from J, leaving 13 bases between. Per the germline V gene, CDR1 is GTSNPN and CDR2 is SVGIG (reference sequence). The CDR3 sequence: CAWSFSRGADTQYF. In DNA, the CDR3 is TGTGCCTGGAGTTTTTCCCGGGGAGCAGATACGCAGTATTTT.

This clonotype occurred a few times. This chain connects TRBV5-5 to TRBJ1-1; the D is unclear. The V gene lost 4 bases and the J gene lost 5 bases, with 12 bases spanning the gap. This CDR3 is built from 13 residues. Germline V lookup: CDR1 SGHKS, CDR2 YYEKEE (reference sequence). CDR3 nucleotide sequence: TGTGCCAGCAGCCTTGGACCGGTTACTGAAGCTTTCTTT. The encoded protein is CASSLGPVTEAFF.

There are many counts of this clonotype. The chain recombines TRBV28 with TRBJ2-7; 10 bases are shared with TRBD2. The CDR3 covers 15 residues. The ends lost 5 bases at V and 4 bases at J; junction bases unmatched: 8. Germline CDR1 and CDR2: MDHEN and SYDVKM. The CDR3, as DNA: TGTGCCAGCAGTCCTCAACTAGCGGGAAAGTACGAGCAGTACTTC. This gives the protein CASSPQLAGKYEQYF.

This clonotype was found many times. The CDR3 DNA reads as TGTGCCATCCGGGACAGGGAGCTCGAGCAGTACTTC. Its protein is CAIRDRELEQYF. The V gene is TRBV6-1, the J gene TRBJ2-7; 9 nucleotides align to TRBD1. CDR1 and CDR2 from the germline V gene are MNHNS and SASEGT. CDR3 size: 12 residues. The V and J ends lost 10 bases and 6 bases, in that order; junction bases with no gene match: 7.

This clonotype came up a few times. Germline is not matched at one junction end, which may reflect a read error. This chain connects TRBV7-7 to TRBJ2-3; TRBD2 aligns across 15 bases. The CDR3 is made up of 16 amino acids. In germline, CDR1 is SSHAT, CDR2 FNYEAQ (reference sequence). Here the CDR3 reads CASSRGLAGGADTQYF. As DNA, the CDR3 is TGTGCTAGCAGTCGCGGACTAGCGGGGGGGGCAGATACGCAGTATTTT.

This clonotype came up many times. This chain joins TRBV11-2 and TRBJ1-1; D is undetermined. Germline V gives CDR1 SGHAT, CDR2 FQNNGV. V gave up 4 bases and J gave up 5 bases, with 5 bases separating them. This CDR3 region has 11 residues. CDR3 sequence reads: CASSSDTEAFF. The CDR3 DNA reads TGTGCCAGCAGCTCTGATACTGAAGCTTTCTTT.

This clonotype was seen a handful of times. The chain combines TRBV24-1 with TRBJ1-3, with no clear D. Germline V gene data show CDR1 as KGHDR and CDR2 as SFDVKD. This CDR3 has 14 amino acids. V dropped 3 bases and J dropped 0 bases, with 5 bases sitting between them. CDR3 in DNA: TGTGCCACCAGTGATGGGTACTCTGGAAACACCATATATTTT. It translates to CATSDGYSGNTIYF.

In this sample, this clonotype turned up many times. V usage is TRBV5-1 and J usage is TRBJ2-7, with D perhaps matching TRBD2 (5 bases). The CDR3 runs 13 residues. With 4 bases removed from V and 2 bases from J, the gap between germline ends came to 10 bases. The germline gives CDR1 SGHRS, CDR2 YFSETQ. The CDR3 DNA follows: TGCGCCAGCAGCGAAACTAGGACCTACGAGCAGTACTTC. Its protein is CASSETRTYEQYF. Together with reference TRBV5-1 and TRBJ2-7, the CDR3 gives the full variable domain: KAGVTQTPRYLIKTRGQQVTLSCSPISGHRSVSWYQQTPGQGLQFLFEYFSETQRNKGNFPGRFSGRQFSNSRSEMNVSTLELGDSALYLCASSETRTYEQYFGPGTRLTVT.

This clonotype was counted many times. One end of the junction fails to match germline, which may point to a read error. The V call is TRBV5-1, the J call TRBJ2-3; 13 positions agree with TRBD2. CDR1 and CDR2 from the germline V gene are SGHRS and YFSETQ. This CDR3 has 16 residues. CDR3: CASSLGLAGGTDTQYF. In nucleotides, the CDR3 is TGTGCCAGCAGCTTAGGACTAGCGGGAGGCACAGATACGCAGTATTTT.

The V and J genes are TRBV6-1 and TRBJ2-7, with a possible D match to TRBD1 (6 bases). The CDR3 loop spans 14 amino acids. In germline, CDR1 is MNHNS, CDR2 SASEGT. The V end was cut by 5 bases, the J end by 2 bases, with 13 bases between. In nucleotides, the CDR3 is TGTGCCAGCAGTAACGACAGGACCCCCTACGAGCAGTACTTC. Protein product: CASSNDRTPYEQYF.

This clonotype was observed many times. The gene calls are TRBV7-2 and TRBJ2-3, with 8 bases matching TRBD1. The germline gives CDR1 SGHTA, CDR2 FQGNSA. This CDR3 is 15 amino acids long. V lost 5 bases to trimming and J lost 3 bases; unmatched junction nucleotides: 7. This chain's CDR3 is CASSARQGLTDTQYF. The CDR3 DNA reads as TGTGCCAGCAGCGCGAGACAGGGGTTAACAGATACGCAGTATTTT.

This clonotype has a count of ten or more. The rearrangement links TRBV5-1 to TRBJ2-1; 15 nucleotides line up with TRBD2. The CDR3 contains 18 residues. From germline, CDR1 is SGHRS and CDR2 YFSETQ. After removal of 2 bases from V and 3 bases from J, the junction contained 6 bases not matched to a gene. The CDR3 loop is CASSLGLAGGPNYNEQFF. The CDR3 region has the DNA TGCGCCAGCAGCTTAGGACTAGCGGGAGGGCCTAACTACAATGAGCAGTTCTTC.

This clonotype has ten or more counts. The chain combines TRBV18 with TRBJ2-5, with TRBD1 identical over 7 bases. CDR1 KGHSH and CDR2 LQKENI come from the germline V gene. Trimming took 1 base from V and 0 from J; bases not matched to a gene: 2. The CDR3 has 15 residues. The CDR3 DNA is TGTGCCAGCTCACCACGGGACAGCTACCAAGAGACCCAGTACTTC. As protein: CASSPRDSYQETQYF.

This clonotype was found many times. The chain links TRBV27 to TRBJ2-1; a weak D match, TRBD2 (6 bases). The CDR3 spans 17 residues. Germline assignment: CDR1 MNHEY and CDR2 SMNVEV (reference sequence). Trimming took off 2 bases at V and 0 bases at J, with 14 bases between the two ends. CDR3 sequence (DNA): TGTGCCAGCAGTTTAGGGAGGCGGAGGAGCTCCTACAATGAGCAGTTCTTC. Protein product: CASSLGRRRSSYNEQFF.

This clonotype appeared many times. This chain links TRBV2 with TRBJ2-6; the match to TRBD2 covers 7 bases. V dropped 7 bases and J dropped 0; count of bases not matched to a gene: 6. Germline CDR1 and CDR2: SNHLY and FYNNEI. The CDR3 has 16 amino acids. This CDR3 is CASKRDSFSGANVLTF. The CDR3 DNA reads TGTGCCAGCAAGCGGGATAGCTTCTCTGGGGCCAACGTCCTGACTTTC. The full variable domain, with the rest looked up from reference TRBV2 and TRBJ2-6, is EPEVTQTPSHQVTQMGQEVILRCVPISNHLYFYWYRQILGQKVEFLVSFYNNEISEKSEIFDDQFSVERPDGSNFTLKIRSTKLEDSAMYFCASKRDSFSGANVLTFGAGSRLTVL.

This clonotype was observed a handful of times. This chain connects TRBV7-8 to TRBJ2-4; D is uncertain. V was trimmed by 5 bases and J by 8 bases, leaving 10 bases between them. This CDR3 contains 12 residues. Germline values: CDR1 SGHVS, CDR2 FQNEAQ. The CDR3 region has the DNA TGTGCCAGCAGCCTGCTCTGGGACATTCAGTACTTC. Amino acids: CASSLLWDIQYF.

This clonotype was counted many times. The chain combines TRBV20-1 with TRBJ2-1; 14 nucleotides agree with TRBD2. Per germline, CDR1 DFQATT and CDR2 SNEGSKA (reference sequence). V gave up 0 bases and J gave up 12 bases; unmatched junction bases: 10. This CDR3 has 16 amino acids. Here the CDR3 DNA reads TGCAGTGCTAGAGATACCCGACTAGCGGGAGGGCTCGGGCAGTTCTTC. As protein: CSARDTRLAGGLGQFF.

The chain employs TRBV4-1 and TRBJ2-7; 7 bases map to TRBD2. The trim removed 4 bases at V and 2 bases at J, leaving 5 bases unmatched. Germline values: CDR1 MGHRA, CDR2 YSYEKL. The CDR3 runs to 14 residues. In DNA, the CDR3 is TGCGCCAGCAGCCCGGGCGGGAGAACCTACGAGCAGTACTTC. Protein sequence: CASSPGGRTYEQYF.

The chain recombines TRBV4-2 with TRBJ1-2; D remains ambiguous. Trimming stripped 0 bases from V and 4 bases from J, with 9 bases between. This CDR3 spans 14 amino acids. Germline V lookup: CDR1 LGHNA, CDR2 YNFKEQ. CDR3 in DNA: TGTGCCAGCAGCCAAGATCCTGGACGCTATGGCTACACCTTC. Translation: CASSQDPGRYGYTF.

This clonotype showed up just a few times. The chain links TRBV14 to TRBJ2-3, with 7 bases that match TRBD2. V dropped 1 base and J dropped 0; count of bases not matched to a gene: 4. The CDR3 extends over 16 amino acids. CDR1 is SGHDN, CDR2 FVKESK, per germline. CDR3 bases: TGTGCCAGCAGCCAAGGGCGGCGGGGGAGCACAGATACGCAGTATTTT. This translates into CASSQGRRGSTDTQYF.

This clonotype came up many times. This chain joins TRBV27 and TRBJ1-6, with 8 bases fitting TRBD1. Germline V gene data show CDR1 as MNHEY and CDR2 as SMNVEV (reference sequence). Trimming took 2 bases from V and 6 from J; bases not matched to a gene: 3. The CDR3 extends over 15 amino acids. The CDR3 DNA is TGTGCCAGCAGTTTAAGGACAGGGTCTAATTCACCCCTCCACTTT. This encodes CASSLRTGSNSPLHF.

This clonotype showed up many times. The chain employs TRBV7-9 and TRBJ1-4; 9 nucleotides agree with TRBD1. The germline V gene has CDR1 SEHNR and CDR2 FQNEAQ (reference sequence). Trimming at V came to 5 bases and at J to 0 bases, leaving 1 base not matched to a gene. The CDR3 has 15 amino acids. The CDR3 DNA is TGTGCCAGCAGCCGGGACAGGGCAACTAATGAAAAACTGTTTTTT. This sequence encodes CASSRDRATNEKLFF.

The CDR3 DNA reads as TGCGCCAGCAGCTCCAAACAGGGCTTATTGGATGGCTACACCTTC. It specifies CASSSKQGLLDGYTF. The V gene is TRBV5-1, the J gene TRBJ1-2; a possible D gene is TRBD1 (6 bases). The germline V gene has CDR1 SGHRS and CDR2 YFSETQ. The CDR3 length is 15 residues. Between the trimmed V and J ends, which lost 3 bases and 6 bases, there was a span of 18 bases.

This clonotype was observed a few times. The CDR3 loop reads CASSYDLGKNIQYF. DNA of the CDR3: TGTGCCAGCAGTTACGATTTGGGGAAAAACATTCAGTACTTC. The chain carries TRBV12-3 or TRBV12-4 and TRBJ2-4; D not certain. The CDR3 is 14 amino acids. V was cut by 4 bases and J by 4 bases, with 11 bases left in between.

The genes are TRBV7-9 and TRBJ2-7; D may be TRBD2 (6 bases). The CDR3 length is 15 residues. Trimming cost V 5 bases and J 2 bases, with 16 bases left between them. CDR1 and CDR2 from the germline V gene are SEHNR and FQNEAQ (reference sequence). The CDR3 sequence: CASSAAGLSAYEQYF. The CDR3 DNA reads TGTGCCAGCAGCGCCGCGGGACTTAGCGCCTACGAGCAGTACTTC.

This clonotype was detected ten times or more. This chain links TRBV12-3 or TRBV12-4 with TRBJ2-2; no reliable D call. The V gene lost 3 bases and the J gene lost 6 bases, with 5 bases spanning the gap. There are 12 residues in the CDR3. CDR3 sequence reads: CASSFVAGELFF. Here the CDR3 DNA reads TGTGCCAGCAGTTTCGTGGCCGGGGAGCTGTTTTTT.

The chain couples TRBV5-1 to TRBJ2-5; D tentatively reads TRBD1 or TRBD2 (5 bases each). Per germline, CDR1 SGHRS and CDR2 YFSETQ. The ends were cut back, 4 bases at V and 1 base at J, with 14 bases in the middle. The CDR3 is 15 residues long. CDR3 nucleotides: TGCGCCAGCAGCCCGGGACGGCGTGGCCAAGAGACCCAGTACTTC. This translates into CASSPGRRGQETQYF.

This clonotype was seen at least ten times. The genes are TRBV2 and TRBJ2-1; D uncertain. V lost 6 bases and J 4 bases, leaving 19 bases between the germline ends. Per the germline V gene, CDR1 is SNHLY and CDR2 is FYNNEI. There are 16 residues in the CDR3. CDR3 residues: CASSALGKDIYNEQFF. For the CDR3, the DNA is TGTGCCAGCAGCGCCCTGGGGAAAGATATATACAATGAGCAGTTCTTC. The full variable domain, its missing parts supplied by reference TRBV2 and TRBJ2-1, is EPEVTQTPSHQVTQMGQEVILRCVPISNHLYFYWYRQILGQKVEFLVSFYNNEISEKSEIFDDQFSVERPDGSNFTLKIRSTKLEDSAMYFCASSALGKDIYNEQFFGPGTRLTVL.